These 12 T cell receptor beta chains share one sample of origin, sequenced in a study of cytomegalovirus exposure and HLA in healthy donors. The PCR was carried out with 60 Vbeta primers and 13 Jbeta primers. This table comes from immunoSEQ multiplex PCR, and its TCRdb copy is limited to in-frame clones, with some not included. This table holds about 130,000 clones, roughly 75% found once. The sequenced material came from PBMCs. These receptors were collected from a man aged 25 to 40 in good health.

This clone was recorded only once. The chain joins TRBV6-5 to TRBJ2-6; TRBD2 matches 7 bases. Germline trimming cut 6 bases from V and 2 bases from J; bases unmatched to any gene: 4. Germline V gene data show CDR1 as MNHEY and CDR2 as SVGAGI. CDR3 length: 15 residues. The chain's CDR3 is CASSPAGAGANVLTF. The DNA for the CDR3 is TGTGCCAGCAGCCCCGCGGGGGCTGGGGCCAACGTCCTGACTTTC.

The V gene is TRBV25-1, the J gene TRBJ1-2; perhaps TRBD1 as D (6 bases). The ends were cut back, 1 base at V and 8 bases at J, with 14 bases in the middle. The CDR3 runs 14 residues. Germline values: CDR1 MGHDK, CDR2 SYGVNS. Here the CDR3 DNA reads TGTGCCAGCAGTGAATCTGGGTGGGACATCGGCTACACCTTC. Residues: CASSESGWDIGYTF.

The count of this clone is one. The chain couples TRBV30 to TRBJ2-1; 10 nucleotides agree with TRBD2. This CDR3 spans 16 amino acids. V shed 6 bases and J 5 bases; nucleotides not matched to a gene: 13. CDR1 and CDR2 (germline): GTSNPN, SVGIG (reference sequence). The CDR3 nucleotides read TGTGCCTGCCTGGGAGCGGGAGGGCCGATTGACAATGAGCAGTTCTTC. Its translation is CACLGAGGPIDNEQFF.

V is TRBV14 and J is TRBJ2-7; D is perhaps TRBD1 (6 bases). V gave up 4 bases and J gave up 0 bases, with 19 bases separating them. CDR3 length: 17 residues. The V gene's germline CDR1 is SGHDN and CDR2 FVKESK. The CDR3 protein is CASSPLRPDSVSYEQYF. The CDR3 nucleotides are TGTGCCAGCAGCCCCCTACGTCCGGACAGTGTCTCCTACGAGCAGTACTTC.

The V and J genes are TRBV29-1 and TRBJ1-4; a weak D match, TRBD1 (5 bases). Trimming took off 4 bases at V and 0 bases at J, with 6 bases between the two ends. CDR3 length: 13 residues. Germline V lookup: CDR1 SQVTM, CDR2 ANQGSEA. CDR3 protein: CSVGGATNEKLFF. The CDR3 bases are TGCAGCGTTGGGGGGGCAACTAATGAAAAACTGTTTTTT.

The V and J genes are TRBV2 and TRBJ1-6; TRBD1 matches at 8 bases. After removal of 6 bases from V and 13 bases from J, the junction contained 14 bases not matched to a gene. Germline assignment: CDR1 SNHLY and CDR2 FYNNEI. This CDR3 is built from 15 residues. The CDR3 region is CASSPMDRVLSPLHF. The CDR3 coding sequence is TGTGCCAGCAGCCCCATGGACAGGGTGCTTTCCCCCCTCCACTTT.

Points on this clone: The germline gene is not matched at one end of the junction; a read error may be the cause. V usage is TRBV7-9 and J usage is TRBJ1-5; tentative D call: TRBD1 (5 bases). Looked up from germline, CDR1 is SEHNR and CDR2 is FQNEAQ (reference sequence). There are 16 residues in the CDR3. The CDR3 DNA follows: TGTTCCAGCAGAACACCTCAGGGAAGGGGCAATCAGCCCCAGCATTTT. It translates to CSSRTPQGRGNQPQHF.

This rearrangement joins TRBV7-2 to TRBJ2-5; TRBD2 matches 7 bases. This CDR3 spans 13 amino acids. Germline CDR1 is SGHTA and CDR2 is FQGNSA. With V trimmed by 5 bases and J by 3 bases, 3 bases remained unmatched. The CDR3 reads CASSPGRKETQYF. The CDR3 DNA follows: TGTGCCAGCAGCCCCGGGAGGAAAGAGACCCAGTACTTC.

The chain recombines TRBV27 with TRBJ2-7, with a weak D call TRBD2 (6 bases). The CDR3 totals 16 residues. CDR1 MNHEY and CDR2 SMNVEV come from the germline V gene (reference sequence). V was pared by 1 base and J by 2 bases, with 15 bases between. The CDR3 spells CASSLFPSSVTYEQYF. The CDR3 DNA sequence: TGTGCCAGCAGTTTATTCCCTTCTAGCGTAACCTACGAGCAGTACTTC.

In DNA, the CDR3 is TGTGCCAGCAGTGACTCGACTAGCGGACACTACAATGAGCAGTTCTTC. It specifies CASSDSTSGHYNEQFF. V is TRBV6-4 and J is TRBJ2-1, with 9 nucleotides matching TRBD2. Germline values: CDR1 MRHNA, CDR2 SNTAGT. The V and J ends lost 0 bases and 3 bases, in that order; junction bases with no gene match: 3. The CDR3 is made up of 16 amino acids.

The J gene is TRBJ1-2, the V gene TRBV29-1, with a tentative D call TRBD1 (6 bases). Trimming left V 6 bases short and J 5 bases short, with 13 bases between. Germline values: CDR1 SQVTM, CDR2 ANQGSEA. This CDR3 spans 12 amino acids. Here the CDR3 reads CSVVGQIYGYTF. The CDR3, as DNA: TGCAGCGTGGTTGGACAGATTTATGGCTACACCTTC.

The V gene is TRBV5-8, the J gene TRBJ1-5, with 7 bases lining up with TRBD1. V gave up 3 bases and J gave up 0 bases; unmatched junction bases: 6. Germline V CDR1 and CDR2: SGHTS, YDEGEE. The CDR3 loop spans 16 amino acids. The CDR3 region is CASSWGQYNSNQPQHF. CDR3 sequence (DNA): TGTGCCAGCAGCTGGGGACAGTACAATAGCAATCAGCCCCAGCATTTT.